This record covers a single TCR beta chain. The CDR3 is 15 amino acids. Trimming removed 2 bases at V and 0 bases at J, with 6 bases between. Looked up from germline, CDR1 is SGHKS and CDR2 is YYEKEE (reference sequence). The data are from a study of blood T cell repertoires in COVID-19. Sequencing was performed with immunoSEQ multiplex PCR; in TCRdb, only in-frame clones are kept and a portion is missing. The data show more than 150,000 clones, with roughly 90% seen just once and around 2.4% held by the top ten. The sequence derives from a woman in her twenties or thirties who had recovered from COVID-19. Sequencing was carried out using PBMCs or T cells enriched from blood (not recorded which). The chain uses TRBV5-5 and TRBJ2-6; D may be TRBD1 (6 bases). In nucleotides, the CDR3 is TGTGCCAGCAGCTTACAGGGCTCTGGGGCCAACGTCCTGACTTTC. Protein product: CASSLQGSGANVLTF.